One sample yielded the 5 T cell receptor beta chains listed below, sequenced in a study of blood T cell repertoires in COVID-19. Assay: immunoSEQ multiplex PCR; the TCRdb copy retains only in-frame clones and omits some. The repertoire includes over 85,000 clones, approximately 91% of them detected once, and 4% to 4.5% sits in the top ten. Sequencing was done on a sample of peripheral blood. The source is a man younger than 35 with acute or convalescent COVID-19.

J is TRBJ1-3 and V is TRBV4-1; D perhaps matches TRBD1 (6 bases). The ends were cut back, 6 bases at V and 2 bases at J, with 20 bases in the middle. The germline V gene encodes CDR1 MGHRA and CDR2 YSYEKL. The CDR3 totals 17 residues. CDR3 residues: CASSSAVLGAAGNTIYF. CDR3 DNA sequence: TGCGCCAGCAGTTCTGCAGTATTGGGGGCGGCTGGAAACACCATATATTTT.

The rearrangement joins TRBV5-6 to TRBJ2-7; 12 nucleotides line up with TRBD2. The CDR3 loop spans 15 amino acids. J lost 6 bases, V lost 4 bases, and 8 bases had no gene match. Germline V gene sequence: CDR1 SGHDT, CDR2 YYEEEE. The CDR3 sequence is CASSTTRTSGIEQYF. CDR3 nucleotides: TGTGCCAGCAGCACCACGAGGACTAGCGGGATCGAGCAGTACTTC.

The rearrangement joins TRBV19 to TRBJ2-7; 10 bases align to TRBD2. Germline lookup yields CDR1 LNHDA and CDR2 SQIVND (reference sequence). The CDR3 spans 14 residues. The J segment lost 2 bases and the V segment lost 5 bases, leaving 3 bases of the junction unmatched. The CDR3 protein is CASSSSGRAYEQYF. The CDR3 DNA sequence: TGTGCCAGTAGTTCCAGCGGGAGGGCCTACGAGCAGTACTTC. The complete variable domain, with remaining parts taken from reference TRBV19 and TRBJ2-7, reads DGGITQSPKYLFRKEGQNVTLSCEQNLNHDAMYWYRQDPGQGLRLIYYSQIVNDFQKGDIAEGYSVSREKKESFPLTVTSAQKNPTAFYLCASSSSGRAYEQYFGPGTRLTVT.

This clone showed up just once. The J gene is TRBJ2-1, the V gene TRBV5-1, with 10 bases aligning to TRBD1. Germline loops: CDR1 SGHRS, CDR2 YFSETQ. The CDR3 spans 19 residues. The ends lost 2 bases at V and 2 bases at J; junction bases unmatched: 13. The CDR3 loop reads CASSFPGQGISGPYNEQFF. CDR3 DNA sequence: TGCGCCAGCAGCTTTCCGGGACAGGGGATATCAGGCCCCTACAATGAGCAGTTCTTC. Together with reference TRBV5-1 and TRBJ2-1, the CDR3 gives the full variable domain: KAGVTQTPRYLIKTRGQQVTLSCSPISGHRSVSWYQQTPGQGLQFLFEYFSETQRNKGNFPGRFSGRQFSNSRSEMNVSTLELGDSALYLCASSFPGQGISGPYNEQFFGPGTRLTVL.

J is TRBJ1-1 and V is TRBV6-5, with 9 bases identical to TRBD1. After removal of 8 bases from V and 0 bases from J, the junction contained 4 bases not matched to a gene. From germline, CDR1 is MNHEY and CDR2 SVGAGI. The CDR3 spans 14 residues. CDR3 in DNA: TGTGCCAGCGGGACAGGGCGGATGAACACTGAAGCTTTCTTT. This codes for CASGTGRMNTEAFF.